This T cell receptor (beta chain) was captured by sequencing in a study of cytomegalovirus exposure and HLA in healthy donors. 13 Jbeta primers and 60 Vbeta primers were used for the PCR. Method: immunoSEQ multiplex PCR; TCRdb's copy keeps in-frame clones and lacks some. The sample lists approximately 130,000 clones; 70% to 85% were seen once. For this clone: The antigen is unknown.

Study-level results: HLA allele associations emerged for around 16,000 TCR beta sequences in a later analysis, at 0.05 false discovery rate. It has been reported that TCR beta sequences accurately predicted the HLA-A and HLA-B alleles of most subjects. Cytomegalovirus-associated TCR beta chains were listed, numbering 164. Among the most significant clusters, several appeared linked to common viral pathogens in a later analysis.

Germline trimming cut 5 bases from V and 3 bases from J; bases unmatched to any gene: 5. The CDR3 has 14 residues. Germline V lookup: CDR1 MNHEY, CDR2 SVGAGI. This TCR derives from a boy between 10 and 17 years old in good health and CMV-seronegative. The sequenced sample was PBMCs. The chain is built from TRBV6-5 and TRBJ2-7; 9 bases fit TRBD2. The CDR3 sequence: CASSRRAGGYEQYF. The CDR3 DNA reads as TGTGCCAGCAGTCGCCGAGCGGGAGGCTACGAGCAGTACTTC.